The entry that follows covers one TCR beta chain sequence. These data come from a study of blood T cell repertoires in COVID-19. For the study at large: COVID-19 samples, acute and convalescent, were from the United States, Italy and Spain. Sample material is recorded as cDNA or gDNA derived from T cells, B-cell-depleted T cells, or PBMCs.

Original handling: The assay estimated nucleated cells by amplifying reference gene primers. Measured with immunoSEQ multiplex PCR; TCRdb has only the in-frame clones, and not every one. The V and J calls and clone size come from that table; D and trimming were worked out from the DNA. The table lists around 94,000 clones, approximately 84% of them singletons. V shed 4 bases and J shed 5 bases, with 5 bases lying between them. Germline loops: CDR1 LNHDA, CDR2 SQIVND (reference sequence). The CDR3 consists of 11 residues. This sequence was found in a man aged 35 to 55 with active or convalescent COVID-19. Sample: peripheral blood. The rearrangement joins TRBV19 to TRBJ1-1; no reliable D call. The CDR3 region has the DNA TGTGCCAGTAGTACGCGGACTGAAGCTTTCTTT. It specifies CASSTRTEAFF.